The T cell receptor (beta chain) under discussion was sequenced for a study of blood T cell repertoires in COVID-19. About the study: PBMCs, B-cell-depleted T cells, or T cells provided the cDNA or gDNA that made up the material.

Germline assignment: CDR1 KGHSH and CDR2 LQKENI. The CDR3 length is 15 residues. V lost 0 bases and J lost 4, with 10 bases in between. Under the authors' procedure: Using reference gene primer amplification, nucleated cell counts were estimated. The protocol was immunoSEQ multiplex PCR, while the TCRdb copy is restricted to in-frame clones and leaves out a portion. V, J and clone size are those of that table, while D and trimming were read from the DNA. The sample holds about 73,000 clones; about 86% are singletons and the top ten take roughly 5.4%. Sequenced material: peripheral blood. The receptor comes from a man between 50 and 59 years old with active COVID-19. The rearrangement uses TRBV18 and TRBJ1-3; no reliable D call. The CDR3 here is CASSPPSQRGNTIYF. The CDR3 DNA reads as TGTGCCAGCTCACCACCAAGTCAGCGGGGAAACACCATATATTTT.